Listed below are T cell receptor beta chains from one sample, sequenced in a study of cytomegalovirus exposure and HLA in healthy donors. Assay used: immunoSEQ multiplex PCR; TCRdb lists only in-frame clones, some missing. The profile shows 200,000 or so clones, 60% to 80% of them singletons. The sample consisted of PBMCs. These receptors all come from a woman aged 25 to 39 in good health and CMV-seronegative. Both conserved end residues are part of each CDR3. The order of the fields is clone size, J gene, D gene, V gene, CDR3 DNA, CDR3 protein. A D gene is named only where the DNA matches it firmly. Rows may omit the clone size; those that give it use once, few, many or a size class.

size: .; J: TRBJ2-5; D: .; V: TRBV19; DNA: TGTGCCAGTAGTATTCGGGGAGAGACCCAGTACTTC; CDR3: CASSIRGETQYF
size: .; J: TRBJ1-5; D: TRBD1; V: TRBV6-1; DNA: TGTGCCAGCAATCTCGGACAGGGAGCTAGTCAGCCCCAGCATTTT; CDR3: CASNLGQGASQPQHF
size: .; J: TRBJ2-7; D: .; V: TRBV7-2; DNA: TGTGCCAGCAGCTTATTCGGGAGAAATTACGAGCAGTACTTC; CDR3: CASSLFGRNYEQYF
size: .; J: TRBJ1-2; D: .; V: TRBV5-4; DNA: TGTGCCAGCAGCTTGGACGGCTATGGCTACACCTTC; CDR3: CASSLDGYGYTF
size: .; J: TRBJ2-1; D: .; V: TRBV6-1; DNA: TGTGCCAGCAGTGGTACGTGGCGAAGGGGTTTCAATGAGCAGTTCTTC; CDR3: CASSGTWRRGFNEQFF
size: .; J: TRBJ2-2; D: .; V: TRBV5-4; DNA: TGTGCCAGCAGCGGGCTGACTACTCCGATAGACACCGGGGAGCTGTTTTTT; CDR3: CASSGLTTPIDTGELFF
size: .; J: TRBJ1-5; D: .; V: TRBV27; DNA: TGTGCCAGCAGTTTTCGAGGGGGACGAGATCAGCCCCAGCATTTT; CDR3: CASSFRGGRDQPQHF
size: .; J: TRBJ2-1; D: .; V: TRBV4-1; DNA: TGCGCCAGCAGCCAAGTGGGGCCTAACCTTAACAATGAGCAGTTCTTC; CDR3: CASSQVGPNLNNEQFF
size: .; J: TRBJ2-2; D: TRBD2; V: TRBV30; DNA: TGTGCCTGGAGAGCGGGAGGGCTTGGGACGCTGTTTTTT; CDR3: CAWRAGGLGTLFF
size: once; J: TRBJ1-2; D: .; V: TRBV10-3; DNA: TGTGCCATCAGTGCAAGAAAGACAGTCACCGGTGAGGGCTACACCTTC; CDR3: CAISARKTVTGEGYTF
size: .; J: TRBJ2-7; D: TRBD1; V: TRBV7-2; DNA: TGTGCCAGCAGCGCCGGCAGGGGGCTAACCTACGAGCAGTACTTC; CDR3: CASSAGRGLTYEQYF
size: few; J: TRBJ1-1; D: .; V: TRBV5-1; DNA: TGCGCCAGCAGCTTGATTGAGGGTACTGAAGCTTTCTTT; CDR3: CASSLIEGTEAFF
size: .; J: TRBJ2-3; D: .; V: TRBV11-3; DNA: TGTGCCAGCAGCTTAGATACCTACGGTACGCAGTATTTT; CDR3: CASSLDTYGTQYF
size: .; J: TRBJ2-7; D: TRBD1; V: TRBV5-1; DNA: TGCGCCAGCAGCCCGGGGACAGACCGGATTGAGTACTTC; CDR3: CASSPGTDRIEYF
size: .; J: TRBJ2-3; D: .; V: TRBV11-3; DNA: TGTGCCAGCAGTCAAGGGGCGGAAAGCACAGATACGCAGTATTTT; CDR3: CASSQGAESTDTQYF
size: .; J: TRBJ2-1; D: TRBD1; V: TRBV15; DNA: TGTGCCACCAGCAGGAGGGGACAGGGTAACAATGAGCAGTTCTTC; CDR3: CATSRRGQGNNEQFF
size: .; J: TRBJ2-3; D: .; V: TRBV15; DNA: TGTGCCACCAGCCTATGGAGGGCATCTTTGACAGATACGCAGTATTTT; CDR3: CATSLWRASLTDTQYF
size: .; J: TRBJ2-5; D: TRBD2; V: TRBV5-1; DNA: TGCGCCAGCAGCTTGGCCTTGGGGACTAGCGGGGACGAGACCCAGTACTTC; CDR3: CASSLALGTSGDETQYF
size: .; J: TRBJ1-4; D: TRBD1; V: TRBV30; DNA: TGTGCCTTGGAAGAGGGGGCCGGTGAAAAACTGTTTTTT; CDR3: CALEEGAGEKLFF
size: .; J: TRBJ1-5; D: .; V: TRBV19; DNA: TGTGCCAGTATCCCGTTTTCAGGGGATAATCAGCCCCAGCATTTT; CDR3: CASIPFSGDNQPQHF
size: .; J: TRBJ2-3; D: TRBD2; V: TRBV7-9; DNA: TGTGCCAGCAGCTTAGTCGGGACTAGCGGGAGTCCAACAGATACGCAGTATTTT; CDR3: CASSLVGTSGSPTDTQYF
size: .; J: TRBJ1-2; D: .; V: TRBV4-1; DNA: TGCGCCAGCAATCCGGGACAAAACTATGGCTACACCTTC; CDR3: CASNPGQNYGYTF
size: .; J: TRBJ1-4; D: TRBD1; V: TRBV6-1; DNA: TGTGCCAGCAGAGAATACAATTACAGGGGGGGAGAAAAACTGTTTTTT; CDR3: CASREYNYRGGEKLFF
size: .; J: TRBJ1-1; D: .; V: TRBV9; DNA: TGTGCCAGCAGCGACGGAGAGTTTAATGAAGCTTTCTTT; CDR3: CASSDGEFNEAFF
size: .; J: TRBJ2-3; D: TRBD1; V: TRBV27; DNA: TGTGCCAGCAGTTTCTCAGGGGGTACAGATACGCAGTATTTT; CDR3: CASSFSGGTDTQYF
size: .; J: TRBJ2-2; D: .; V: TRBV5-6; DNA: TGTGCCAGCAGCTTGCCGGGAGAGAGCACCGGGGAGCTGTTTTTT; CDR3: CASSLPGESTGELFF
size: .; J: TRBJ2-3; D: TRBD2; V: TRBV4-2; DNA: TGTGCCAGCAGCCAGGGACTAGCGGGAGGGCCAAATACGCAGTATTTT; CDR3: CASSQGLAGGPNTQYF
size: .; J: TRBJ1-2; D: .; V: TRBV6-5; DNA: TGTGCCAGCAGCCGGACAGCCCTAAACTATGGCTACACCTTC; CDR3: CASSRTALNYGYTF
size: .; J: TRBJ1-4; D: TRBD1; V: TRBV29-1; DNA: TGCAGCGTTGGAGAAACAGGGGGAAAACTGTTTTTT; CDR3: CSVGETGGKLFF
size: .; J: TRBJ1-6; D: TRBD1; V: TRBV2; DNA: TGTGCCAGCAGCCGGGACAGGGGAGGTTCACCCCTCCACTTT; CDR3: CASSRDRGGSPLHF
size: .; J: TRBJ2-1; D: TRBD2; V: TRBV19; DNA: TGTGCCAGTAGTATAGGGGGCGGGAGTCGATCGCAGTTCTTC; CDR3: CASSIGGGSRSQFF
size: .; J: TRBJ1-2; D: TRBD1; V: TRBV5-8; DNA: TGTGCCAGCAGGATAACAGGGGTTCACTATGGCTACACCTTC; CDR3: CASRITGVHYGYTF
size: .; J: TRBJ2-7; D: TRBD2; V: TRBV28; DNA: TGTGCCAGCAGTTTGACTAGCGGAACCTACGAGCAGTACTTC; CDR3: CASSLTSGTYEQYF
size: .; J: TRBJ1-1; D: .; V: TRBV19; DNA: TGTGCCAGTAGTCCTTTCGGGAACACTGAAGCTTTCTTT; CDR3: CASSPFGNTEAFF
size: few; J: TRBJ2-5; D: .; V: TRBV5-6; DNA: TGTGCCAGCAGCTTTCCTACAGGATGGACCCAGTACTTC; CDR3: CASSFPTGWTQYF
size: .; J: TRBJ1-4; D: .; V: TRBV7-9; DNA: TGTTCCAGCAGTAGGGCAGGGACTAATGAAAAACTGTTTTTT; CDR3: CSSSRAGTNEKLFF
size: .; J: TRBJ2-7; D: .; V: TRBV4-2; DNA: TGTGCCAGCAGCCAAGGGCCAGAGACGGAGTCGTACTACGAGCAGTACTTC; CDR3: CASSQGPETESYYEQYF
size: .; J: TRBJ2-7; D: TRBD1; V: TRBV5-1; DNA: TGCGCCAGCAGCCGGGACAGGGCTGACGAGCAGTACTTC; CDR3: CASSRDRADEQYF
size: .; J: TRBJ2-7; D: .; V: TRBV6-1; DNA: TGTGCCAGCAGGCAGGGGGGAAGCTCCTACGAGCAGTACTTC; CDR3: CASRQGGSSYEQYF
size: once; J: TRBJ1-4; D: .; V: TRBV19; DNA: TGTGCCAGTAACCCGGGACTTGACGGTAATGAAAAACTGTTTTTT; CDR3: CASNPGLDGNEKLFF
size: .; J: TRBJ2-7; D: TRBD2; V: TRBV27; DNA: TGTGCCAGCAGTTACACTAGCGGAGTGACTCAGTACTTC; CDR3: CASSYTSGVTQYF